Shown below are 20 T cell receptor beta chains from a single sample sequenced in a study of T cell responses to AZD1222 COVID-19 vaccine. Method: immunoSEQ multiplex PCR; TCRdb's copy keeps in-frame clones and lacks some. The sample lists around 140,000 clones, over 75% occurring once. Material: peripheral blood, obtained on day 0 of AZD1222 vaccination. These TCRs come from an adult in good health.

V usage is TRBV7-9 and J usage is TRBJ2-5, with 10 bases aligning to TRBD1. The CDR3 length is 14 residues. Germline V CDR1 and CDR2: SEHNR, FQNEAQ (reference sequence). V lost 5 bases to trimming and J lost 6 bases; unmatched junction nucleotides: 6. The chain's CDR3 is CASSQRQGAQTQYF. DNA of the CDR3: TGTGCCAGCAGCCAACGACAGGGGGCTCAGACCCAGTACTTC.

The chain recombines TRBV7-2 with TRBJ2-3; TRBD2 matches 10 bases. The germline V gene has CDR1 SGHTA and CDR2 FQGNSA. V shed 2 bases, J shed 1 base, and the junction held 3 bases outside the gene matches. The CDR3 is 16 residues long. CDR3 coding DNA: TGTGCCAGCAGCTTATTTGGGACTAGCGGCACAGATACGCAGTATTTT. Translated, it gives CASSLFGTSGTDTQYF.

This clone came up once. The chain uses TRBV3-1 (or the pseudogene TRBV3-2) and TRBJ2-3; D gene unclear. Germline values: CDR1 LGHDT, CDR2 YNNKEL (reference sequence). Between the trimmed V and J ends, which lost 0 bases and 4 bases, there was a span of 11 bases. The CDR3 has 15 residues. The CDR3 nucleotides are TGTGCCAGCAGCCAAGATGCCACTCATTCAGATACGCAGTATTTT. Translating it yields CASSQDATHSDTQYF.

The chain employs TRBV6-1 and TRBJ2-7; 7 bases map to TRBD2. Trimming took 2 bases from V and 0 from J; bases not matched to a gene: 4. This CDR3 spans 15 amino acids. Germline V gives CDR1 MNHNS, CDR2 SASEGT. The CDR3 spells CASSEYGGSSYEQYF. The DNA of the CDR3 is TGTGCCAGCAGTGAATACGGGGGGAGCTCCTACGAGCAGTACTTC.

The chain combines TRBV6-2 or TRBV6-3 with TRBJ2-5, with 7 bases that match TRBD2. The CDR3 contains 15 residues. The germline gives CDR1 MNHEY, CDR2 SVGEGT. V trimming: 5 bases; J trimming: 4 bases; junction bases outside the gene matches: 10. The CDR3 DNA reads TGTGCCAGCAGTCTTGCTGGCGGGAGTTTAGAGACCCAGTACTTC. It is translated as CASSLAGGSLETQYF.

This clone was counted a single time. The rearrangement links TRBV6-5 to TRBJ2-7; 11 bases fit TRBD2. After removal of 4 bases from V and 3 bases from J, the junction contained 5 bases not matched to a gene. CDR3 size: 15 residues. Germline assignment: CDR1 MNHEY and CDR2 SVGAGI. CDR3 sequence: CASSSPGTSGYEQYF. The CDR3 DNA follows: TGTGCCAGCAGTTCCCCCGGGACTAGCGGCTACGAGCAGTACTTC.

This rearrangement joins TRBV6-6 to TRBJ2-1; 9 bases match TRBD2. The trim removed 8 bases at V and 1 base at J, leaving 21 bases unmatched. Germline CDR1 and CDR2: MNHNY and SVGAGI (reference sequence). The CDR3 has 20 residues. The DNA of the CDR3 is TGTGCCAGCGGCTACGAACCCTCACCCGATAGCGGGAGTTCCTACAATGAGCAGTTCTTC. It codes for CASGYEPSPDSGSSYNEQFF.

The chain carries TRBV6-6 and TRBJ1-1, with D uncertain. The CDR3 has 14 residues. Germline lookup yields CDR1 MNHNY and CDR2 SVGAGI (reference sequence). Trimming left V 5 bases short and J 0 bases short, with 10 bases between. This chain's CDR3 is CASSILRVNTEAFF. CDR3 bases: TGTGCCAGCAGTATCCTGAGGGTGAACACTGAAGCTTTCTTT.

The V and J genes are TRBV11-2 and TRBJ1-2; D unclear. Germline V CDR1 and CDR2: SGHAT, FQNNGV. The length of the CDR3 is 14 residues. The V gene lost 5 bases and the J gene lost 7 bases, with 17 bases spanning the gap. CDR3 coding DNA: TGTGCCAGCAGCGCAGTGGGCGGGATTCGTGGCTACACCTTC. This gives the protein CASSAVGGIRGYTF.

The J gene is TRBJ1-1, the V gene TRBV27, with D uncertain. The germline CDR1 and CDR2 sequences are MNHEY and SMNVEV (reference sequence). V dropped 11 bases and J dropped 10 bases, with 8 bases sitting between them. The CDR3 runs 8 residues. CDR3 bases: TGTGCCGGCCCAGGAGCTTTCTTT. Protein: CAGPGAFF.

V and J are TRBV5-6 and TRBJ1-4, with 7 bases lining up with TRBD1. The CDR3 spans 12 residues. Germline-derived CDR1 and CDR2 are SGHDT and YYEEEE. Trimming at V came to 5 bases and at J to 10 bases, leaving 5 bases not matched to a gene. CDR3 nucleotides: TGTGCCAGCAGGAATCAGGGGGGAAAACTGTTTTTT. Amino acid sequence: CASRNQGGKLFF. The full variable domain, in which reference TRBV5-6 and TRBJ1-4 provide the parts outside the CDR3, is DAGVTQSPTHLIKTRGQQVTLRCSPKSGHDTVSWYQQALGQGPQFIFQYYEEEERQRGNFPDRFSGHQFPNYSSELNVNALLLGDSALYLCASRNQGGKLFFGSGTQLSVL.

V gene TRBV23-1 combines with J gene TRBJ1-5; D is possibly TRBD1 (6 bases). TRBV23-1 is an open reading frame whose function is uncertain. This CDR3 contains 15 residues. Trimming shortened V by 2 bases and J by 3 bases, and 11 bases separated the two germline ends. CDR3 coding DNA: TGCGCCAGCAGTCAACGTCAGGGGTTCAATCAGCCCCAGCATTTT. Translation: CASSQRQGFNQPQHF.

This clone has just a few counts. This chain joins TRBV12-3 or TRBV12-4 and TRBJ1-5; D unclear. V was cut by 5 bases and J by 6 bases, with 8 bases left in between. The CDR3 is made up of 12 amino acids. CDR3 in amino acids: CASSLGVQPQHF. The CDR3 nucleotides are TGTGCCAGCAGTCTAGGAGTTCAGCCCCAGCATTTT.

V usage is TRBV3-1 (or the pseudogene TRBV3-2) and J usage is TRBJ2-2, with 10 positions matching TRBD2. The CDR3 spans 20 residues. Trimming took 2 bases from V and 2 from J; bases not matched to a gene: 14. From germline, CDR1 is LGHDT and CDR2 YNNKEL (reference sequence). CDR3 sequence: CASSQTGPEKRGGNTGELFF. CDR3 nucleotide sequence: TGTGCCAGCAGCCAAACAGGCCCCGAGAAGCGGGGGGGAAACACCGGGGAGCTGTTTTTT.

The gene calls are TRBV5-8 and TRBJ1-1, with D perhaps TRBD1 (5 bases). The CDR3 is 14 residues long. Germline CDR1 reads SGHTS; CDR2 reads YDEGEE. V gave up 5 bases and J gave up 5 bases, with 16 bases separating them. The chain's CDR3 is CASSFQSWGTEAFF. CDR3 nucleotide sequence: TGTGCCAGCAGTTTTCAAAGTTGGGGGACTGAAGCTTTCTTT.

This chain uses TRBV19 with TRBJ2-6; D possibly corresponds to TRBD2 (6 bases). This CDR3 has 15 residues. Between the trimmed V and J ends, which lost 3 bases and 3 bases, there was a span of 9 bases. Germline V CDR1 and CDR2: LNHDA, SQIVND (reference sequence). CDR3 nucleotides: TGTGCCAGTAGTATGGGGGACTTTGGGGCCAACGTCCTGACTTTC. Translated: CASSMGDFGANVLTF.

V and J are TRBV9 and TRBJ1-6, with 7 bases matching TRBD1. This CDR3 has 14 amino acids. The ends lost 3 bases at V and 8 bases at J; junction bases unmatched: 5. CDR1 and CDR2 (germline): SGDLS, YYNGEE. The chain's CDR3 is CASSAAQGDSPLHF. For the CDR3, the DNA is TGTGCCAGCAGCGCTGCCCAGGGGGATTCACCCCTCCACTTT.

This clone was seen only once. The chain couples TRBV18 to TRBJ2-7; D call uncertain. The CDR3 length is 15 residues. V was shortened by 3 bases and J by 0 bases, with 12 bases between the two germline ends. Germline CDR1 and CDR2: KGHSH and LQKENI. The CDR3 protein is CASSPGSALSYEQYF. The CDR3 DNA reads as TGTGCCAGCTCACCGGGTAGTGCCCTCTCCTACGAGCAGTACTTC.

CDR3 coding DNA: TGTGCCTGGAGTCACGGACTAGCTGTAACCGGGGAGCTGTTTTTT. Protein product: CAWSHGLAVTGELFF. The rearrangement links TRBV30 to TRBJ2-2; 8 positions match TRBD2. V lost 2 bases and J lost 5; bases outside the gene matches: 7. This CDR3 has 15 residues. Germline lookup yields CDR1 GTSNPN and CDR2 SVGIG (reference sequence).

The V gene is TRBV4-1, the J gene TRBJ1-3; possibly TRBD1 for D (5 bases). The CDR3 is 17 amino acids. Germline lookup yields CDR1 MGHRA and CDR2 YSYEKL. The V end lost 1 base, the J end lost 0 bases, and 13 bases lay between the germline ends. The CDR3 sequence: CASSQGRAKSSGNTIYF. CDR3 DNA sequence: TGCGCCAGCAGCCAAGGCAGGGCCAAGTCCTCTGGAAACACCATATATTTT.